Listed below are T cell receptor beta chains from one sample, sequenced in a study of T cells in Graves' hyperthyroidism and ophthalmopathy. TCRdb independently ran MiXCR on the multiplex PCR reads; one entry per CDR3 protein. The sample yields 450,000 to 650,000 distinct CDR3 sequences, around 20% seen once. Sequencing input: blood. Receptors originate from a man aged 18 to 29 with Graves' hyperthyroidism. CDR3s include the opening cysteine and the closing phenylalanine or tryptophan. A D gene is named only where the DNA matches it firmly. Clone size is stated in some rows and not others, as once, few, many or a class when expanded.

>TRBJ1-1|many|TRBV6-5|14|-
CASSYSQGHTEAFF
TGTGCCAGCAGTTACTCTCAGGGGCACACTGAAGCTTTCTTT
>TRBJ1-2|many|TRBV28|15|-
CASSLRPSMGPGYTF
TGTGCCAGCAGTTTACGGCCTTCAATGGGCCCTGGCTACACCTTC
>TRBJ1-2|-|TRBV27|13|TRBD1
CASTSTGSYGYTF
TGTGCCAGCACCTCGACAGGGAGCTATGGCTACACCTTC
>TRBJ1-1|-|TRBV30|13|-
CAWSTQVNTEAFF
TGTGCCTGGAGTACGCAGGTCAACACTGAAGCTTTCTTT
>TRBJ2-5|many|TRBV9|13|-
CASSPISQETQYF
TGTGCCAGCAGCCCGATAAGCCAAGAGACCCAGTACTTC
>TRBJ1-1|many|TRBV7-2|15|-
CASSPTSGRNTEAFF
TGTGCCAGCAGTCCTACCTCCGGACGGAACACTGAAGCTTTCTTT
>TRBJ1-2|few|TRBV30|14|-
CAWSMGAGDYGYTF
TGTGCCTGGAGCATGGGGGCAGGCGACTATGGCTACACCTTC
>TRBJ2-7|once|TRBV28|15|-
CASSEFQGGSYEQYF
TGTGCCAGCAGTGAATTCCAGGGGGGCTCCTACGAGCAGTACTTC
>TRBJ1-5|many|TRBV12-3/TRBV12-4|17|TRBD1
CASSSHSPTGRTQPQHF
TGTGCCAGCAGTTCTCACTCCCCGACAGGGAGAACACAGCCCCAGCATTTT
>TRBJ1-1|many|TRBV12-3/TRBV12-4|13|-
CASSQLLNTEAFF
TGTGCCAGCAGTCAATTACTGAACACTGAAGCTTTCTTT
>TRBJ2-7|few|TRBV9|16|TRBD1
CASSVGVGTGLDEQYF
TGTGCCAGCAGCGTAGGAGTGGGGACAGGGCTTGACGAGCAGTACTTC
>TRBJ1-1|many|TRBV29-1|14|-
CSVFKTGLNTEAFF
TGCAGCGTTTTCAAGACAGGTCTGAACACTGAAGCTTTCTTT
>TRBJ1-1|many|TRBV6-5|11|-
CASTEGGTAFF
TGTGCCAGCACCGAGGGAGGGACGGCTTTCTTT
>TRBJ2-7|many|TRBV7-9|12|-
CASSLVVREQYF
TGTGCCAGCAGCTTAGTGGTTCGCGAGCAGTACTTC
>TRBJ2-7|few|TRBV18|14|-
CASSPGRESYEQYF
TGTGCCAGCTCACCGGGGAGAGAGTCCTACGAGCAGTACTTC
>TRBJ2-5|-|TRBV18|14|-
CASSPIPEWKSQYF
TGTGCCAGCTCACCGATTCCCGAGTGGAAGTCCCAGTACTTC
>TRBJ2-2|many|TRBV12-3/TRBV12-4|15|TRBD1
CASKRQGWDTGELFF
TGTGCCAGCAAAAGACAGGGATGGGACACCGGGGAGCTGTTTTTT
>TRBJ2-7|many|TRBV6-1|17|TRBD2
CASSERGFGTSLYEQYF
TGTGCCAGCAGTGAAAGGGGGTTCGGGACTAGCCTGTACGAGCAGTACTTC
>TRBJ1-1|-|TRBV14|15|TRBD1
CASSQVGTGWTEAFF
TGTGCCAGCAGCCAAGTCGGGACAGGGTGGACTGAAGCTTTCTTT
>TRBJ2-6|-|TRBV30|17|-
CAWSEMGSFSGANVLTF
TGTGCCTGGAGTGAGATGGGCAGCTTCTCTGGGGCCAACGTCCTGACTTTC
>TRBJ2-5|many|TRBV12-3/TRBV12-4|14|TRBD2
CASSLRLAEETQYF
TGTGCCAGCAGTTTAAGACTAGCGGAAGAGACCCAGTACTTC
>TRBJ1-1|many|TRBV28|16|-
CASSHLSLGANTEAFF
TGTGCCAGCAGTCACCTGTCTCTGGGGGCGAACACTGAAGCTTTCTTT
>TRBJ2-2|many|TRBV28|20|TRBD1
CASSFLPWDRALYYTGELFF
TGTGCCAGCAGTTTCTTGCCATGGGACAGGGCTCTCTATTACACCGGGGAGCTGTTTTTT
>TRBJ2-7|many|TRBV6-1|13|-
CASSTGYNYEQYF
TGTGCCAGCAGTACAGGGTACAACTACGAGCAGTACTTC
>TRBJ2-7|many|TRBV20-1|12|-
CSAVAEYYEQYF
TGCAGTGCGGTAGCGGAATACTACGAGCAGTACTTC
>TRBJ1-3|-|TRBV13|15|TRBD1
CASSSWDSSGNTIYF
TGTGCCAGCAGCTCCTGGGACAGCTCTGGAAACACCATATATTTT
>TRBJ2-6|many|TRBV11-2|15|-
CASSLRVTGANVLTF
TGTGCCAGCAGCTTAAGGGTAACTGGGGCCAACGTCCTGACTTTC
>TRBJ2-2|many|TRBV20-1|16|-
CSARRARTENTGELFF
TGCAGTGCTCGACGAGCCAGGACAGAAAACACCGGGGAGCTGTTTTTT
>TRBJ1-2|few|TRBV7-2|14|TRBD1
CARGRTGVNYGYTF
TGTGCCAGGGGGCGGACAGGGGTCAACTATGGCTACACCTTC
>TRBJ1-5|many|TRBV30|16|-
CAWSGGGLGINQPQHF
TGTGCCTGGAGTGGAGGGGGGCTGGGAATCAATCAGCCCCAGCATTTT
>TRBJ1-5|many|TRBV6-5|16|-
CASSYSVTGLNQPQHF
TGTGCCAGCAGTTACTCGGTGACAGGCCTAAATCAGCCCCAGCATTTT
>TRBJ1-2|-|TRBV7-2|14|-
CASSSFWGDYGYTF
TGTGCCAGCAGCTCCTTCTGGGGAGACTATGGCTACACCTTC
>TRBJ1-5|-|TRBV28|14|-
CASSLLGCNQPQHF
TGTGCCAGCAGTTTACTCGGGTGCAATCAGCCCCAGCATTTT
>TRBJ2-7|-|TRBV4-1|15|-
CASSERGTNSYEQYF
TGCGCCAGCAGCGAAAGGGGGACAAATTCCTACGAGCAGTACTTC
>TRBJ2-7|many|TRBV28|14|TRBD1
CASSFFLWTGEQYF
TGTGCCAGCAGCTTTTTCTTGTGGACAGGCGAGCAGTACTTC
>TRBJ2-5|many|TRBV6-2/TRBV6-3|11|TRBD1
CASKQGETQYF
TGTGCCAGCAAACAGGGGGAGACCCAGTACTTC
>TRBJ2-2|many|TRBV6-1|15|TRBD2
CASRFLAGEAGELFF
TGTGCCAGCAGGTTCCTAGCGGGGGAGGCCGGGGAGCTGTTTTTT